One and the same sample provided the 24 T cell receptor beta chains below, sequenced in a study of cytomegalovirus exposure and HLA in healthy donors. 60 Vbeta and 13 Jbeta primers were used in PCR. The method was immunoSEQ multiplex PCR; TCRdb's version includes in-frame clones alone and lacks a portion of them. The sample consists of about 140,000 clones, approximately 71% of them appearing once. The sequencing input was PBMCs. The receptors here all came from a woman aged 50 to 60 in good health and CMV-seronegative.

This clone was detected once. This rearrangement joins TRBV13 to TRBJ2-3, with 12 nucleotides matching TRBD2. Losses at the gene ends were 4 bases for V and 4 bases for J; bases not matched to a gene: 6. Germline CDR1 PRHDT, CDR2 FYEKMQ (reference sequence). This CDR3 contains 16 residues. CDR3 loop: CASSSSGGAVADTQYF. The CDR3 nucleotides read TGTGCCAGCAGCTCTAGCGGGGGGGCCGTCGCAGATACGCAGTATTTT.

The CDR3 DNA sequence: TGCGCCAGCAGCCAACCGGGCGCGGGGCCCCAAGAGACCCAGTACTTC. Its protein is CASSQPGAGPQETQYF. This chain uses TRBV4-1 with TRBJ2-5, with a tentative D call TRBD2 (6 bases). The CDR3 runs 16 residues. Germline V gene data show CDR1 as MGHRA and CDR2 as YSYEKL. V lost 2 bases and J lost 1, with 14 bases in between.

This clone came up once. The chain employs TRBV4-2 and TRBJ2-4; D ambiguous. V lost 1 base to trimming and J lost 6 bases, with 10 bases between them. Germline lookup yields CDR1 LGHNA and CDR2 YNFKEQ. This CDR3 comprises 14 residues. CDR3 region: CASSQAISGNIQYF. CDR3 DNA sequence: TGTGCCAGCAGCCAAGCTATAAGTGGAAACATTCAGTACTTC.

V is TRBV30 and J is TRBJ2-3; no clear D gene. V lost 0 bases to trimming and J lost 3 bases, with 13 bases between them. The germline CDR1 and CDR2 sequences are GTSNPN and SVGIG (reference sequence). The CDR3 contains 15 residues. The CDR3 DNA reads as TGTGCCTGGAGTGTATTTGCGGTAGGAACAGATACGCAGTATTTT. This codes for CAWSVFAVGTDTQYF. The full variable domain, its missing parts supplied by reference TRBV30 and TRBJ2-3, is SQTIHQWPATLVQPVGSPLSLECTVEGTSNPNLYWYRQAAGRGLQLLFYSVGIGQISSEVPQNLSASRPQDRQFILSSKKLLLSDSGFYLCAWSVFAVGTDTQYFGPGTRLTVL.

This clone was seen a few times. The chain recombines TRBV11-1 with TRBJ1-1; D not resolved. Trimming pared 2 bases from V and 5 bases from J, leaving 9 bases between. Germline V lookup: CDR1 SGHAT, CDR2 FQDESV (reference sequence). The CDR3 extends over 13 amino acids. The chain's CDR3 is CASSLPISTEAFF. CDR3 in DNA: TGTGCCAGCAGCTTACCCATTTCAACTGAAGCTTTCTTT.

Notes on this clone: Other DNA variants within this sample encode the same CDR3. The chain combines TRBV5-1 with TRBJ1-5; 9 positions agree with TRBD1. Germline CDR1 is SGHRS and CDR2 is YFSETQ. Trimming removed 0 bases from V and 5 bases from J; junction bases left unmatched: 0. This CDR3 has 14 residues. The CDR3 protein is CASSLGQGDQPQHF. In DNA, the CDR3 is TGCGCCAGCAGCTTGGGACAGGGGGATCAGCCCCAGCATTTT.

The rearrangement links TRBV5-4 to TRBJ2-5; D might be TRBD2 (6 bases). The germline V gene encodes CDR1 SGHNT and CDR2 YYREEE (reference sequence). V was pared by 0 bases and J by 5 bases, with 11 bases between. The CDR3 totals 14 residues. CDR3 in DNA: TGTGCCAGCAGCTTGGTATCCAGCGGGGAGACCCAGTACTTC. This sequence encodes CASSLVSSGETQYF.

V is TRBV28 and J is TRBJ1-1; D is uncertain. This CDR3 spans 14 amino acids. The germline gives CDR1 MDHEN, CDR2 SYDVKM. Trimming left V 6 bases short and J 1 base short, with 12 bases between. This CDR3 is CASSPPSGNTEAFF. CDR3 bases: TGTGCCAGCAGCCCGCCAAGCGGGAACACTGAAGCTTTCTTT.

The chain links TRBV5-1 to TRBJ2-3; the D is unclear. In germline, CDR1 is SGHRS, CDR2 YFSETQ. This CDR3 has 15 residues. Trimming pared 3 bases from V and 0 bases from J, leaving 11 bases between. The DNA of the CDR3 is TGCGCCAGCAGCTCGACTGGCGCTAGCACAGATACGCAGTATTTT. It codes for CASSSTGASTDTQYF.

Here the CDR3 reads CATSSPTGGFFETQYF. CDR3 sequence (DNA): TGTGCCACCAGCAGCCCGACAGGGGGGTTTTTCGAGACCCAGTACTTC. The chain joins TRBV15 to TRBJ2-5; 9 bases map to TRBD1. V dropped 3 bases and J dropped 5; count of bases not matched to a gene: 10. CDR1 and CDR2 from the germline V gene are LNHNV and YYDKDF (reference sequence). The CDR3 contains 16 residues.

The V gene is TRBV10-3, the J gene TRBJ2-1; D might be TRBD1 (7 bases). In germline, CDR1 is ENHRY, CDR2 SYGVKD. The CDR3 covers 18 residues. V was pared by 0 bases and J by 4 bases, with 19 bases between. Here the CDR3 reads CAISESTSGQGGYNEQFF. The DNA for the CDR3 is TGTGCCATCAGTGAGTCGACCAGTGGGCAGGGGGGTTACAATGAGCAGTTCTTC.

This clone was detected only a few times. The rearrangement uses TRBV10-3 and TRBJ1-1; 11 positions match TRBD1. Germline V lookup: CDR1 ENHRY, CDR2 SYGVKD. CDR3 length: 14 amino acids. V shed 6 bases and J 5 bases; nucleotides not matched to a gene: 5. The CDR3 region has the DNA TGTGCCATCAGAGGACAGGGGGCGCGTACTGAAGCTTTCTTT. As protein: CAIRGQGARTEAFF.

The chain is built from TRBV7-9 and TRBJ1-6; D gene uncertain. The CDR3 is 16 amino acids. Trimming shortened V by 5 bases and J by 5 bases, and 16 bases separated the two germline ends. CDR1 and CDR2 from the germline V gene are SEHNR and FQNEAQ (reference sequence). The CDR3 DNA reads TGTGCCAGCAGCCGAGTCCTTGGGCAGCATAATTCACCCCTCCACTTT. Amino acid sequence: CASSRVLGQHNSPLHF.

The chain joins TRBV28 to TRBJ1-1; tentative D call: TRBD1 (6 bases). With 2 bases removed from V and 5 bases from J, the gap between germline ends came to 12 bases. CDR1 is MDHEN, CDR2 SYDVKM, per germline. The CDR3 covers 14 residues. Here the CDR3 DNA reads TGTGCCAGCAGTTTAGGGGCCAGGGGAACTGAAGCTTTCTTT. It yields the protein CASSLGARGTEAFF.

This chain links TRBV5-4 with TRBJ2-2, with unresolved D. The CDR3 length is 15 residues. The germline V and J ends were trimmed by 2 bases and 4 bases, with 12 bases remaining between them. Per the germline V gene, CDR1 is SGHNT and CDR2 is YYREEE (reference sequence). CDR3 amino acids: CASSFSHRLTGELFF. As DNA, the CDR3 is TGTGCCAGCAGCTTTTCCCACCGACTCACCGGGGAGCTGTTTTTT.

Here the CDR3 DNA reads TGTGCCAGCAGTACAGGACCGCTGAACACTGAAGCTTTCTTT. The encoded protein is CASSTGPLNTEAFF. V is TRBV27 and J is TRBJ1-1; TRBD1 might be the D (5 bases). CDR1 MNHEY and CDR2 SMNVEV come from the germline V gene (reference sequence). Trimming left V 5 bases short and J 0 bases short, with 10 bases between. This CDR3 is built from 14 residues.

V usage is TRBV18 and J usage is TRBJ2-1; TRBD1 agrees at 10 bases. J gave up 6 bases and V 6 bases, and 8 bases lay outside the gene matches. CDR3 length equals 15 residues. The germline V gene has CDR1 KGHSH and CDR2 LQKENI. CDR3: CASSPGTGVVNEQFF. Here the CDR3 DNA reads TGTGCCAGCTCGCCGGGGACAGGGGTCGTCAATGAGCAGTTCTTC.

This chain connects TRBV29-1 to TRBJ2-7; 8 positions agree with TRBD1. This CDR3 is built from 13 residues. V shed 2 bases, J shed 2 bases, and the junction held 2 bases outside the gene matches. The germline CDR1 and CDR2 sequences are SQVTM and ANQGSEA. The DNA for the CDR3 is TGCAGCGTTGAAACGACAGGGGCCTACGAGCAGTACTTC. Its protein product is CSVETTGAYEQYF.

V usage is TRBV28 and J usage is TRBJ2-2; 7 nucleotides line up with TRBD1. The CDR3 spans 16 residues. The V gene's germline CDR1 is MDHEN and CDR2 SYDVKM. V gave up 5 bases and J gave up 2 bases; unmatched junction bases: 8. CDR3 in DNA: TGTGCCAGCAGTGTCCGACAGGGAATAAACACCGGGGAGCTGTTTTTT. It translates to CASSVRQGINTGELFF.

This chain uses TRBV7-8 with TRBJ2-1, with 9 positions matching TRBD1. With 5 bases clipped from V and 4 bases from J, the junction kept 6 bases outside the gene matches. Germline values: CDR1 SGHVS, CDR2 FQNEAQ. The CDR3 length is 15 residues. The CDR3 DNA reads TGTGCCAGCAGCCCTTGGACAGGGGCTTACAATGAGCAGTTCTTC. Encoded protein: CASSPWTGAYNEQFF.

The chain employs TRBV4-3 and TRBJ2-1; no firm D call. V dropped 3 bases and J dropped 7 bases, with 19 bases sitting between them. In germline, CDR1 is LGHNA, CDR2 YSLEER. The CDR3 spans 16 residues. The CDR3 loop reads CASSHFYTHHGNEQFF. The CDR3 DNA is TGCGCCAGCAGCCATTTCTACACACATCACGGGAATGAGCAGTTCTTC.

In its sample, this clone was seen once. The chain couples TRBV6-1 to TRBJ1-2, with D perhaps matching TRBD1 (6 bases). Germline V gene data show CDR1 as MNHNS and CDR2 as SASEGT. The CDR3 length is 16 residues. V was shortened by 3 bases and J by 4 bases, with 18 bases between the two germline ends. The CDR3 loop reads CASSEGGTIGIYGYTF. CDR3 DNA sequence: TGTGCCAGCAGTGAGGGGGGGACAATCGGCATCTATGGCTACACCTTC.

As DNA, the CDR3 is TGTGCCAGCAGTTACCCGGACATTGCTAGCACAGATACGCAGTATTTT. Amino acid sequence: CASSYPDIASTDTQYF. The chain combines TRBV6-5 with TRBJ2-3; D might be TRBD1 (5 bases). The CDR3 runs 16 residues. The germline V gene has CDR1 MNHEY and CDR2 SVGAGI. Trimming removed 2 bases at V and 0 bases at J, with 12 bases between.

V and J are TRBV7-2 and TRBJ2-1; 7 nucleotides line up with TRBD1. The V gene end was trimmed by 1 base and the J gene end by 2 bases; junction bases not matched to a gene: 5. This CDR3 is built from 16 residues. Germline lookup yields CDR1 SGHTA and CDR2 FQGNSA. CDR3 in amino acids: CASSLEGTATYNEQFF. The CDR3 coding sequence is TGTGCCAGCAGCTTAGAGGGGACAGCGACCTACAATGAGCAGTTCTTC.